The following is a TCR beta chain sequence with its context. Its antigen is unknown. From the approximately 120-subject validation cohort, which was separate from the roughly 710-subject first cohort, the donors were drawn. The CDR3 sequence is 17 residues long. The V gene's germline CDR1 is WSHSY and CDR2 SAAADI. J lost 1 base, V lost 2 bases, and 8 bases had no gene match. This record belongs to a study of cytomegalovirus exposure and HLA in healthy donors. As for the study in general: The roughly 120 validation repertoires, a later analysis reported, used the same platform as the 600 to 700 first-cohort repertoires. Study outcomes and limitations: Altogether, 150 to 200 TCR beta chains were recorded as cytomegalovirus-associated. There were a few CMV-associated chains whose specificity for CMV antigens was confirmed in vitro.

Libraries were prepared by immunoSEQ multiplex PCR; TCRdb keeps only in-frame clonotypes and omits some of them. The table has roughly 60,000 clones, 90% to 96% seen once; the top ten hold approximately 1.2%. The gene calls are TRBV10-2 and TRBJ2-7; TRBD2 matches at 10 bases. This sequence originates from a woman aged 18 to 35 in good health and CMV-seronegative. Sequencing used PBMCs. CDR3 nucleotide sequence: TGCGCCAGCAGTGAGGGAGCGGTTAGCGGGGGGTCCTACGAGCAGTACTTC. Protein: CASSEGAVSGGSYEQYF.